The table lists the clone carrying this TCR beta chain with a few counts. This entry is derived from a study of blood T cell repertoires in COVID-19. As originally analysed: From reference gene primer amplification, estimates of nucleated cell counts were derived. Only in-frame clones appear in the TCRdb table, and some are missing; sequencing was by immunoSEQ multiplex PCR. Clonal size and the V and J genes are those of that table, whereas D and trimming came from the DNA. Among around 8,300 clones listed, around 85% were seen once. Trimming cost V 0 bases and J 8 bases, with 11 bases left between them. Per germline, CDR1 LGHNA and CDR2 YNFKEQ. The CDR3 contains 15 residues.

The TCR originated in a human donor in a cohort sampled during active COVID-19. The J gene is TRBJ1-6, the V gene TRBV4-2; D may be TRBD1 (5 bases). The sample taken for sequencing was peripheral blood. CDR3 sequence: CASSQETEADSPLHF. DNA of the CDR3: TGTGCCAGCAGCCAAGAGACAGAGGCCGATTCACCCCTCCACTTT.